The clone carrying this TCR beta chain was detected only a few times. One end of the junction fails to match germline, which may point to a read error. The germline V gene has CDR1 MDHEN and CDR2 SYDVKM. This CDR3 is built from 11 residues. The sample belongs to a study of blood T cell repertoires in COVID-19. Whole-study context: Some COVID-19 samples were acute and others convalescent; all came from the United States, Italy and Spain. Sources were T cells, B-cell-depleted T cells, or PBMCs; the material itself was cDNA or gDNA.

Original methodology: It was from reference gene primer amplification that nucleated cell counts were estimated. Only in-frame clones appear in the TCRdb table, and some are missing; sequencing was by immunoSEQ multiplex PCR. V and J calls and clone size are copied from that table; D and trimming were computed from the DNA. The sample contains roughly 200,000 clones, 88% of which appear only once. The receptor comes from a woman in her 30s with acute or convalescent COVID-19. This chain joins TRBV28 and TRBJ1-2; D not resolved. Material: peripheral blood. CDR3 residues: CASTKFGESLF. CDR3 nucleotide sequence: TGTGCCAGCACAAAGTTCGGGGAGAGCCTCTTC.